This is a list of T cell receptor beta chains from one sample in a study of cytomegalovirus exposure and HLA in healthy donors. Here immunoSEQ multiplex PCR was the method, and the copy in TCRdb shows in-frame clones only, minus some. In the table there are about 280,000 clones, 88% of which are singletons. The sequencing input was PBMCs. The receptors stem from a woman between 18 and 30 years old in good health and CMV-seronegative. Each CDR3 is given with its conserved first and last residue. A D gene is named only where the DNA matches it firmly. Expanded clones are given a class, and other clones once, few, many or no size at all.

J	V	size	D	DNA	CDR3
TRBJ1-4	TRBV25-1	-	-	TGTGCCAGCAGTGATGTAGGGGTTATAGGCGAAAAACTGTTTTTT	CASSDVGVIGEKLFF
TRBJ1-1	TRBV6-6	-	TRBD1	TGTGCCAGCAGTTCTACAGGGGGGGACACTGAAGCTTTCTTT	CASSSTGGDTEAFF
TRBJ2-3	TRBV6-7	-	-	TGTGCCAGCAGTTACTCGATGACGGGAGTGGGCGCAGATACGCAGTATTTT	CASSYSMTGVGADTQYF
TRBJ2-2	TRBV28	-	-	TGTGCCAGCAGCGAAGTCTGGGGGGGACACCCGAACACCGGGGAGCTGTTTTTT	CASSEVWGGHPNTGELFF
TRBJ2-7	TRBV7-6	-	-	TGTGCCAGCAGCGCCAGGAGGAGTCCCTACGAGCAGTACTTC	CASSARRSPYEQYF
TRBJ2-2	TRBV6-4	-	TRBD2	TGTGCCAGCAAGCTAGCGGGAGGATCGAACACCGGGGAGCTGTTTTTT	CASKLAGGSNTGELFF
TRBJ2-1	TRBV5-1	-	-	TGCGCCAGCAGCTTGGGACAAACTAGCTACAATGAGCAGTTCTTC	CASSLGQTSYNEQFF
TRBJ2-1	TRBV9	-	TRBD2	TGTGCCAGCAGCCTGGGACTAGCGGGAGATGGTGAGCAGTTCTTC	CASSLGLAGDGEQFF
TRBJ2-1	TRBV7-9	-	TRBD2	TGTGCCAGCAGCCCGCGGACTAGCGGGCCCCTATTCAATGAGCAGTTCTTC	CASSPRTSGPLFNEQFF
TRBJ1-1	TRBV1	-	-	TGCACCAGCAGCCAAAGGGGAAACAGGGTTCTGAACACTGAAGCTTTCTTT	CTSSQRGNRVLNTEAFF
TRBJ2-1	TRBV5-4	-	TRBD2	TGTGCCAGCAGCGCGTCGACTAGCGGGAGGGACTACAATGAGCAGTTCTTC	CASSASTSGRDYNEQFF
TRBJ2-6	TRBV4-3	-	-	TGCGCCAGCCGAGTGGGGGGGCCTACCAACTCTGGGGCCAACGTCCTGACTTTC	CASRVGGPTNSGANVLTF
TRBJ2-1	TRBV28	-	TRBD2	TGTGCGGCGGGAGCCGGACACAATGAGCAGTTCTTC	CAAGAGHNEQFF
TRBJ1-5	TRBV27	-	TRBD1	TGTGCCAGCAGTTTCGGACAGGGGAATCAGCCCCAGCATTTT	CASSFGQGNQPQHF
TRBJ1-1	TRBV25-1	-	-	TGTGCCAGCACCAGCGCCACTGAAGCTTTCTTT	CASTSATEAFF
TRBJ1-1	TRBV5-8	-	TRBD1	TGTGCCAGCAGCTGGACAGGGTTGAACACTGAAGCTTTCTTT	CASSWTGLNTEAFF
TRBJ1-5	TRBV6-1	-	-	TGTGCCAGCAGCCTGGGGGGTGGAGGCAATCAGCCCCAGCATTTT	CASSLGGGGNQPQHF
TRBJ1-2	TRBV5-1	-	TRBD1	TGCGCCAGCAGCCAAAGATCCGGGACAGGTACCTATGGCTACACCTTC	CASSQRSGTGTYGYTF
TRBJ2-7	TRBV2	-	-	TGTGCCAGCAGTGAAGGGAGCTCCTACGAGCAGTACTTC	CASSEGSSYEQYF
TRBJ1-1	TRBV5-8	once	-	TGTGCCAGCAGCTCGGACCCCTTTTACGGGGGCACTGAAGCTTTCTTT	CASSSDPFYGGTEAFF
TRBJ2-7	TRBV10-2	-	-	TGCGCCAGCAGGCCACAGGGGGGGTTTCCCTACGAGCAGTACTTC	CASRPQGGFPYEQYF
TRBJ2-5	TRBV29-1	-	TRBD1	TGCAGCGTAAAAACGGGACAGGGAGCCGAGACCCAGTACTTC	CSVKTGQGAETQYF
TRBJ1-5	TRBV15	-	-	TGTGCCACCAGCAGAGTACCCAGGGCCTCAAATCAGCCCCAGCATTTT	CATSRVPRASNQPQHF
TRBJ1-2	TRBV7-6	-	TRBD1	TGTGCCAGCAGCTCTGGACAGGGGAACTATGGCTACACCTTC	CASSSGQGNYGYTF
TRBJ2-2	TRBV28	once	-	TGTGCCAGCAGTCTCAGGGGTGGGACCGGGGAGCTGTTTTTT	CASSLRGGTGELFF
TRBJ2-2	TRBV2	-	TRBD2	TGTGCCAGCAGTGTATTAGCGGGATCGAACACCGGGGAGCTGTTTTTT	CASSVLAGSNTGELFF
TRBJ2-1	TRBV18	-	-	TGTGCCAGCTCACCACCGAACAGGGAACGGTATGAGCAGTTCTTC	CASSPPNRERYEQFF
TRBJ2-3	TRBV7-2	-	-	TGTGCCAGCAGCTTATTTAGCTTGGGTAGTTTCACAGATACGCAGTATTTT	CASSLFSLGSFTDTQYF
TRBJ1-2	TRBV10-3	once	TRBD1	TGTGCCATCTTTGTGACAGGGGGTGGCTACACCTTT	CAIFVTGGGYTF
TRBJ2-3	TRBV10-3	-	-	TGTGCCATCAGTGAGAGGAAGCAGGGTACAGATACGCAGTATTTT	CAISERKQGTDTQYF
TRBJ2-6	TRBV7-6	few	-	TGTGCCAGCAGTAAAGGGGCAGCTGGGGCCAACGTCCTGACTTTC	CASSKGAAGANVLTF
TRBJ1-1	TRBV28	-	-	TGTGCCAGCAGTTCCCCCATTGGGGCGTCAGCTTTCTTT	CASSSPIGASAFF
TRBJ1-1	TRBV5-6	-	-	TGTGCCAGCAGCTTGGACGGCGGATTGAACACTGAAGCTTTCTTT	CASSLDGGLNTEAFF
TRBJ1-5	TRBV6-1	-	-	TGTGCCAGCAGTGAGGGGCCGCGGGGGCAGTATAGCAATCAGCCCCAGCATTTT	CASSEGPRGQYSNQPQHF
TRBJ2-7	TRBV10-3	few	-	TGTGCCATCAGTGAACCGTGGCAGGGCGGCGAGCAGTACTTC	CAISEPWQGGEQYF
TRBJ1-1	TRBV30	-	-	TGTGCCTGGAACCAGGAGAACACTGAAGCTTTCTTT	CAWNQENTEAFF
TRBJ2-5	TRBV6-1	-	-	TGTGCCAGCACAAGTTCAACATGGGCGGGGGAGACCCAGTACTTC	CASTSSTWAGETQYF
TRBJ2-7	TRBV15	once	-	TGTGCCACCAGCAGAGACTCAATGACTAGAAAGCAGTACTTC	CATSRDSMTRKQYF
TRBJ1-2	TRBV7-2	-	-	TGTGCCAGCAGCTTAGTTGGTACTCCCGGGGGTGGCTACACCTTC	CASSLVGTPGGGYTF
TRBJ2-1	TRBV7-7	-	-	TGTGCCAGCAGCGCAATCTTAGCGACCTACAATGAGCAGTTCTTC	CASSAILATYNEQFF
TRBJ1-2	TRBV25-1	-	TRBD1	TGTGCCAGCCGCAAACAGGGGGAAGCCTATGGCTACACCTTC	CASRKQGEAYGYTF
TRBJ2-7	TRBV6-1	-	-	TGTGCCGGAGGCAGGTTCGGTTACGAGCAGTACTTC	CAGGRFGYEQYF
TRBJ2-1	TRBV7-8	-	TRBD2	TGTGCCAGCAGCTTAGTCGATCTAGCGGGGGGCAATGAGCAGTTCTTC	CASSLVDLAGGNEQFF
TRBJ2-1	TRBV25-1	once	TRBD2	TGTGCCAGCAGACCTCCGGGACTAGCGGGATCTAATGAGCAGTTCTTC	CASRPPGLAGSNEQFF
TRBJ2-3	TRBV7-2	once	-	TGTGCCAGCAGCTTAGCGGCCGATACGCAGTATTTT	CASSLAADTQYF
TRBJ1-1	TRBV2	-	TRBD1	TGTGCCAGCAGTGCGGGGCAGGGGGCTGAAGCTTTCTTT	CASSAGQGAEAFF
TRBJ2-1	TRBV29-1	-	TRBD2	TGCAGCGTTAAAGGAGCAGGAGCGGGAGTACGCAATGAGCAGTTCTTC	CSVKGAGAGVRNEQFF
TRBJ1-2	TRBV28	once	TRBD1	TGTGCCAGCAGTCCCAGGGGGCTGGGATATGGCTACACCTTC	CASSPRGLGYGYTF
TRBJ2-7	TRBV28	-	-	TGTGCCAGCACCTCACGCGCCAGGGTCTTCCACGAGCAGTACTTC	CASTSRARVFHEQYF
TRBJ1-5	TRBV27	once	-	TGTGCCAGCAGTTTTCAGGGTAATCAGCCCCAGCATTTT	CASSFQGNQPQHF
TRBJ2-1	TRBV5-1	-	TRBD2	TGCGCCAGCAGCTTGGAGGTTCTAGCGGGAGATAACAATGAGCAGTTCTTC	CASSLEVLAGDNNEQFF
TRBJ1-5	TRBV6-5	few	-	TGTGCCAGCAGTTACGATGGCACCAATCAGCCCCAGCATTTT	CASSYDGTNQPQHF
TRBJ1-4	TRBV2	-	-	TGTGCCAGCAGGCGGGGTTATAATGAAAAACTGTTTTTT	CASRRGYNEKLFF
TRBJ1-1	TRBV10-1	-	-	TGCGCCCGCACTACAGGTTACACTGAAGCTTTCTTT	CARTTGYTEAFF
TRBJ1-2	TRBV5-1	-	TRBD1	TGCGCCAGCAGCTTGGAAGGTTTTGGGACAGGGGGCGCCGTGTCTGGCTACACCTTC	CASSLEGFGTGGAVSGYTF
TRBJ2-3	TRBV9	-	TRBD1	TGTGCCAGCAGCGCCGCCAGTCGAGGGGGCCGTACAGATACGCAGTATTTT	CASSAASRGGRTDTQYF
TRBJ2-1	TRBV19	-	TRBD2	TGTGCCAGTAGTGGTGTAAGGGAGGGCTGGCAGTTCTTC	CASSGVREGWQFF
TRBJ1-2	TRBV28	-	-	TGTGCCAGCAGTTTATTTATAGGGGATGATGGCTACACCTTC	CASSLFIGDDGYTF
TRBJ2-2	TRBV28	-	-	TGTGCCAGCAGTCCCCGCCTAGCCCACAACACCGGGGAGCTGTTTTTT	CASSPRLAHNTGELFF